The 16 T cell receptor beta chains below come from one sample, sequenced in a study of T cells generated in artificial thymic organoids. Reverse primers in the TRAC or TRBC constant regions drove separate semi-nested PCRs for TCRalpha and TCRbeta. TCRdb reanalysed the 5' RACE reads using MiXCR and keeps one entry per CDR3 protein. The table shows 7,000 to 10,000 distinct CDR3 sequences, with 18% occurring only once. The material sequenced was naive CD8+ T cells from the thymus. Sample subset: CD3+TCRalphabeta+CD8SP T cells; for blood, CD45RO-CCR7+ naive CD8+ T cells. The receptors here all came from a human donor who gave cord blood stem cells for thymic organoid culture, a cardiac surgery patient who gave postnatal thymus, or a blood donor (not recorded which).

This clonotype was found many times. The V and J genes are TRBV4-2 and TRBJ2-3; unclear D gene. This CDR3 is 12 amino acids long. The V gene lost 0 bases and the J gene lost 5 bases, with 3 bases spanning the gap. Germline V gives CDR1 LGHNA, CDR2 YNFKEQ. CDR3 coding DNA: TGTGCCAGCAGCCAAGAGAGAGATACGCAGTATTTT. It encodes CASSQERDTQYF.

This clonotype is medium-sized by share. V gene TRBV12-3 or TRBV12-4 combines with J gene TRBJ2-3; D gene ambiguous. Trimming cost V 3 bases and J 5 bases, with 12 bases left between them. CDR3 length: 14 amino acids. CDR3 residues: CASSLENQGDTQYF. The CDR3 region has the DNA TGTGCCAGCAGTTTGGAAAACCAAGGAGATACGCAGTATTTT.

By share of the sample, this clonotype is medium-sized. J is TRBJ2-3 and V is TRBV12-3 or TRBV12-4, with D possibly being TRBD1 (5 bases). The CDR3 loop spans 14 amino acids. V lost 10 bases and J lost 0, with 14 bases in between. CDR3 in amino acids: CATKGAASTDTQYF. The CDR3 DNA sequence: TGTGCCACCAAAGGGGCGGCTAGCACAGATACGCAGTATTTT.

By sample share, this clonotype is medium-sized (0.01 to 0.1%). The chain employs TRBV30 and TRBJ1-2; D is uncertain. Germline CDR1 GTSNPN, CDR2 SVGIG (reference sequence). The length of the CDR3 is 11 residues. V was pared by 0 bases and J by 8 bases, with 7 bases between. The CDR3 DNA sequence: TGTGCCTGGAGTGTGGGAGACGGCTACACCTTC. It translates to CAWSVGDGYTF.

This clonotype has a single count. The V and J genes are TRBV27 and TRBJ2-7, with 7 bases that match TRBD1. After removal of 3 bases from V and 3 bases from J, the junction contained 8 bases not matched to a gene. This CDR3 contains 15 residues. Germline values: CDR1 MNHEY, CDR2 SMNVEV (reference sequence). The CDR3 sequence is CASSLTGTAYYEQYF. CDR3 DNA: TGTGCCAGCAGTTTGACCGGGACAGCATACTACGAGCAGTACTTC.

V is TRBV27 and J is TRBJ2-2; the D gene is possibly TRBD1 (5 bases). The CDR3 has 15 residues. Germline values: CDR1 MNHEY, CDR2 SMNVEV (reference sequence). Trimming shortened V by 2 bases and J by 6 bases, and 13 bases separated the two germline ends. CDR3 nucleotides: TGTGCCAGCAGTTTAATGCTGATAGGGGCCGGGGAGCTGTTTTTT. Its translation is CASSLMLIGAGELFF.

This clonotype was seen many times. This chain connects TRBV5-1 to TRBJ2-3; D call uncertain. CDR1 and CDR2 from the germline V gene are SGHRS and YFSETQ. Trimming pared 3 bases from V and 1 base from J, leaving 9 bases between. This CDR3 contains 14 residues. The CDR3 nucleotides are TGCGCCAGCAGCTCCCTTGGCGGCACAGATACGCAGTATTTT. Residues: CASSSLGGTDTQYF.

This clonotype was observed many times. Here the CDR3 reads CASSVEAHSGRNEQFF. For the CDR3, the DNA is TGTGCCAGCAGCGTAGAGGCGCATAGCGGGAGGAATGAGCAGTTCTTC. V is TRBV9 and J is TRBJ2-1, with 10 bases identical to TRBD2. V was clipped by 0 bases and J by 7 bases; unmatched bases: 7. The CDR3 has 16 amino acids. CDR1 and CDR2 from the germline V gene are SGDLS and YYNGEE.

This clonotype counts as medium-sized. The chain is built from TRBV5-1 and TRBJ2-2; 7 nucleotides match TRBD1. The CDR3 spans 14 residues. The V and J ends lost 3 bases and 4 bases, in that order; junction bases with no gene match: 3. In germline, CDR1 is SGHRS, CDR2 YFSETQ. Here the CDR3 DNA reads TGCGCCAGCAGCTCGGGACAGAGCACCGGGGAGCTGTTTTTT. Translation gives CASSSGQSTGELFF.

J is TRBJ2-1 and V is TRBV20-1, with D perhaps matching TRBD1 (5 bases). V dropped 8 bases and J dropped 3 bases, with 14 bases sitting between them. Germline lookup yields CDR1 DFQATT and CDR2 SNEGSKA (reference sequence). The CDR3 runs to 13 residues. The CDR3: CSPDSDVYNEQFF. CDR3 nucleotides: TGCAGTCCCGACAGTGATGTCTACAATGAGCAGTTCTTC.

Sample share makes this clonotype medium-sized. The gene calls are TRBV4-1 and TRBJ2-2; a possible D gene is TRBD2 (5 bases). CDR3 length: 17 amino acids. Trimming left V 2 bases short and J 2 bases short, with 15 bases between. Germline V gene data show CDR1 as MGHRA and CDR2 as YSYEKL. CDR3 amino acids: CASSQRRSLVNTGELFF. CDR3 in DNA: TGCGCCAGCAGCCAAAGGCGATCACTAGTAAACACCGGGGAGCTGTTTTTT.

The sample holds many counts of this clonotype. The CDR3 nucleotides are TGTGCCAGCTCACCACCGTCGGGGACTTATGGCTACACCTTC. Residues: CASSPPSGTYGYTF. The chain recombines TRBV18 with TRBJ1-2; D may be TRBD1 (5 bases). CDR3 length equals 14 residues. V was shortened by 0 bases and J by 5 bases, with 10 bases between the two germline ends. The V gene's germline CDR1 is KGHSH and CDR2 LQKENI.

This clonotype qualifies as medium-sized. The chain carries TRBV6-6 and TRBJ2-7; 8 bases match TRBD1. The length of the CDR3 is 15 residues. Germline V gives CDR1 MNHNY, CDR2 SVGAGI (reference sequence). V lost 2 bases and J lost 4; bases outside the gene matches: 7. Written as DNA, the CDR3 is TGTGCCAGCAGTTACGACCACAGGGGGTGGTACGAGCAGTACTTC. Translated, it gives CASSYDHRGWYEQYF.

The sample holds many counts of this clonotype. J is TRBJ1-5 and V is TRBV2; 8 nucleotides align to TRBD1. V trimming: 1 base; J trimming: 3 bases; junction bases outside the gene matches: 8. The CDR3 length is 17 residues. Germline lookup yields CDR1 SNHLY and CDR2 FYNNEI. Here the CDR3 reads CASSEDRGVFDNQPQHF. Written as DNA, the CDR3 is TGTGCCAGCAGTGAAGACAGGGGGGTTTTTGACAATCAGCCCCAGCATTTT.

This clonotype was picked up one time. J is TRBJ2-1 and V is TRBV7-6, with D tentatively TRBD1 (5 bases). CDR3 length: 16 amino acids. Germline V gives CDR1 SGHVS, CDR2 FNYEAQ. CDR3 bases: TGTGCTGGCAGCCAAGACAGAGTACCTACGAAAAATGAGCAGTTCTTC. Its protein is CAGSQDRVPTKNEQFF.

Within the sample, this clonotype is medium-sized. V and J are TRBV7-9 and TRBJ1-2; no clear D gene. The ends were cut back, 4 bases at V and 7 bases at J, with 16 bases in the middle. This CDR3 is built from 14 residues. Germline lookup yields CDR1 SEHNR and CDR2 FQNEAQ (reference sequence). CDR3 protein: CASSSTEYGFGYTF. CDR3 coding DNA: TGTGCCAGCAGCTCCACAGAATACGGTTTTGGCTACACCTTC. The full variable domain, in which reference TRBV7-9 and TRBJ1-2 provide the parts outside the CDR3, is DTGVSQNPRHKITKRGQNVTFRCDPISEHNRLYWYRQTLGQGPEFLTYFQNEAQLEKSRLLSDRFSAERPKGSFSTLEIQRTEQGDSAMYLCASSSTEYGFGYTFGSGTRLTVV.